These T cell receptor beta chains were read from a single sample in a study of blood T cell repertoires in COVID-19. Clones were read by immunoSEQ multiplex PCR, and TCRdb kept only the in-frame ones, dropping some. Counted here are fewer than 200,000 clones, about 92% occurring once; the ten biggest clones make up approximately 4.9%. The sequenced sample was peripheral blood. These receptors all stem from a man aged 25 to 40 with COVID-19, enrolled during active disease. CDR3s include the opening cysteine and the closing phenylalanine or tryptophan. D genes are given only for firm matches. The size of a clone is reported for some rows only, either as once, few or many, or as a class for expanded clones.

TRBV9	TRBD1	.	TRBJ2-7	CASSPWDSPYEQYF	TGTGCCAGCAGCCCCTGGGACAGTCCCTACGAGCAGTACTTC
TRBV6-5	.	.	TRBJ1-6	CASSYSGKGNSPLHF	TGTGCCAGCAGTTACTCAGGCAAGGGGAATTCACCCCTCCACTTT
TRBV4-1	.	.	TRBJ1-1	CASSLIAGDLGTEAFF	TGCGCCAGCAGCCTTATCGCAGGGGACCTCGGGACTGAAGCTTTCTTT
TRBV6-2/TRBV6-3	TRBD1	.	TRBJ1-1	CASSYGQGVTEAFF	TGTGCCAGCAGTTATGGGCAGGGGGTGACTGAAGCTTTCTTT
TRBV10-3	TRBD1	.	TRBJ1-4	CAISESDRGGEKLFF	TGTGCCATCAGTGAGTCGGACAGGGGTGGGGAAAAACTGTTTTTT
TRBV28	TRBD2	.	TRBJ2-7	CASSDPTVASGPPYEQYF	TGTGCCAGCAGTGACCCGACAGTGGCTAGCGGACCACCATACGAGCAGTACTTC
TRBV6-5	.	.	TRBJ1-1	CASSYFPGMNTEAFF	TGTGCCAGCAGTTACTTCCCAGGGATGAACACTGAAGCTTTCTTT
TRBV6-2/TRBV6-3	.	.	TRBJ2-3	CASSSRTNLGDTQYF	TGTGCCAGCAGTTCCCGGACAAATTTAGGAGATACGCAGTATTTT
TRBV5-1	.	.	TRBJ2-7	CASNRESPGYEQYF	TGCGCCAGCAACCGGGAGTCGCCTGGGTACGAGCAGTACTTC
TRBV27	TRBD2	.	TRBJ2-7	CASSLAGGPGYEQYF	TGTGCCAGCAGCCTAGCGGGAGGGCCAGGGTACGAGCAGTACTTC
TRBV5-6	.	.	TRBJ1-2	CASSLYSTNYGYTF	TGTGCCAGCAGCTTGTATTCTACTAACTATGGCTACACCTTC
TRBV18	TRBD1	.	TRBJ1-1	CASSPPTGKTEAFF	TGTGCCAGCTCACCTCCGACAGGGAAGACTGAAGCTTTCTTT
TRBV6-6	TRBD1	.	TRBJ2-7	CASSYPGTGYEQYF	TGTGCCAGCAGTTACCCCGGGACAGGATACGAGCAGTACTTC
TRBV5-5	.	.	TRBJ1-1	CASSGGQWNTEAFF	TGTGCCAGCAGCGGTGGACAGTGGAACACTGAAGCTTTCTTT
TRBV6-4	TRBD1	.	TRBJ2-7	CASSDYRTGTGTYEQYF	TGTGCCAGCAGTGACTACCGTACCGGGACAGGGACCTACGAGCAGTACTTC
TRBV28	TRBD2	.	TRBJ2-1	CASWTSDPNEQFF	TGTGCCAGTTGGACTAGCGACCCCAATGAGCAGTTCTTC
TRBV28	TRBD1	.	TRBJ2-7	CASSPGTGYEQYF	TGTGCCAGCAGCCCCGGGACAGGGTACGAGCAGTACTTC
TRBV25-1	.	.	TRBJ1-1	CASSEAGMNTEAFF	TGTGCCAGCAGTGAAGCAGGCATGAACACTGAAGCTTTCTTT
TRBV27	TRBD1	once	TRBJ1-1	CASSWTGNTEAFF	TGTGCCAGCAGTTGGACAGGGAACACTGAAGCTTTCTTT
TRBV6-2/TRBV6-3	TRBD2	.	TRBJ2-7	CASSYKREAGYEQYF	TGTGCCAGCAGTTACAAGCGGGAGGCTGGCTACGAGCAGTACTTC
TRBV30	.	.	TRBJ2-1	CAWSGWGENYYNEQFF	TGTGCCTGGAGTGGATGGGGGGAGAACTACTACAATGAGCAGTTCTTC
TRBV4-1	.	.	TRBJ2-7	CASSQDGQIYEQYF	TGCGCCAGCAGCCAAGATGGGCAGATCTACGAGCAGTACTTC